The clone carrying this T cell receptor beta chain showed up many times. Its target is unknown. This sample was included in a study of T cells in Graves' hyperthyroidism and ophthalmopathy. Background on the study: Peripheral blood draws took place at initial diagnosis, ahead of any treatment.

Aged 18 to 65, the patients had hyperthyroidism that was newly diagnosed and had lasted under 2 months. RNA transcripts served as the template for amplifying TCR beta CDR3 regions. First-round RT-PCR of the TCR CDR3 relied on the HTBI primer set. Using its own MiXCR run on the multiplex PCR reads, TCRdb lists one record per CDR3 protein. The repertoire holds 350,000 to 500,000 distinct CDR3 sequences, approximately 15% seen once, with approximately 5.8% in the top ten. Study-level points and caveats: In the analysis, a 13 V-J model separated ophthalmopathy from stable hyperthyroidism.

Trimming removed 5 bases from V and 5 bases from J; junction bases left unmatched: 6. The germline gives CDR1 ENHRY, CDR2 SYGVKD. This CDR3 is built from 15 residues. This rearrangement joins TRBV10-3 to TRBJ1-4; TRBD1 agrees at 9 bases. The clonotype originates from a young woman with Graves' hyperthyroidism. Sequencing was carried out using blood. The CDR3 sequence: CAISPGQGGNEKLFF. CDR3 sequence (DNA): TGTGCCATCAGTCCGGGACAGGGCGGAAATGAAAAACTGTTTTTT.